This TCR beta chain was recorded in a study of regulatory T cells in long-lasting Graves disease. This clonotype was counted at least ten times. Arm-PCR of CDR3 regions and iRepertoire HTBI primers were used to build TCR beta libraries. Each CDR3 protein is one row after TCRdb ran MiXCR on the multiplex PCR reads. The table records some 410,000 distinct CDR3 sequences, approximately 16% of them present only once. Stated time point: newly diagnosed GD, antithyroid drugs for less than 3 months. RNA extracted from PBMCs served as the sequencing template. Graves' disease diagnosis was established per American Thyroid Association guidelines. In this cohort, patients came from an endocrinology department located in Xi'an, China. The CDR3 is 17 amino acids. Germline values: CDR1 MNHEY, CDR2 SMNVEV (reference sequence). J gave up 1 base and V 5 bases, and 8 bases lay outside the gene matches. The same specimen was also included in a second study, on T cells in Graves' hyperthyroidism and ophthalmopathy.

This clonotype was sampled from a woman younger than 45 with Graves disease. The genes are TRBV27 and TRBJ2-3; 11 bases line up with TRBD2. The starting material was peripheral blood mononuclear cells (PBMCs), obtained at new diagnosis, from a patient treated with antithyroid drugs. CDR3 bases: TGTGCCAGCAGTCCCTTAGCGGGAGGGCCTGGCACAGATACGCAGTATTTT. It encodes CASSPLAGGPGTDTQYF.